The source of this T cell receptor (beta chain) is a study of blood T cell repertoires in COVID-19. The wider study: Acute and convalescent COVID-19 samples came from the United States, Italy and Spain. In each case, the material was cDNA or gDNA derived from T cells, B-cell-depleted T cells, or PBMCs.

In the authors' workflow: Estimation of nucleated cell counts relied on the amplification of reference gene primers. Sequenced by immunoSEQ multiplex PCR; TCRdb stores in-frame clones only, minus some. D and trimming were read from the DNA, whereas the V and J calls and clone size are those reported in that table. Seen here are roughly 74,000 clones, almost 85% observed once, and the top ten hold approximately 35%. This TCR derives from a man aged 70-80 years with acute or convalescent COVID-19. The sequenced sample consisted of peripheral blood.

This CDR3 is CASSFLGGNTGELFF. The CDR3 nucleotides are TGTGCCAGCAGTTTTTTAGGGGGGAACACCGGGGAGCTGTTTTTT. This chain uses TRBV28 with TRBJ2-2; tentative D call: TRBD1 (6 bases). V lost 3 bases to trimming and J lost 1 base, with 9 bases between them. Per germline, CDR1 MDHEN and CDR2 SYDVKM. There are 15 residues in the CDR3.